A single sample gave rise to the 28 T cell receptor beta chains below, sequenced in a study of T cell responses to AZD1222 COVID-19 vaccine. Assay: immunoSEQ multiplex PCR; the TCRdb copy retains only in-frame clones and omits some. This table holds 90,000 to 120,000 clones, 91% found once. The sample here was peripheral blood, taken on day 0 of AZD1222 vaccination. The receptors were gathered from an adult in good health.

This clone was detected once. This chain links TRBV6-2 or TRBV6-3 with TRBJ1-3, with TRBD1 matching over 8 bases. V was pared by 6 bases and J by 4 bases, with 8 bases of the junction left unmatched. CDR1 is MNHEY, CDR2 SVGEGT, per germline. The CDR3 consists of 15 residues. The CDR3 DNA reads TGTGCCAGCAGCCTACGACAGGGGAACGGAAACACCATATATTTT. Protein sequence: CASSLRQGNGNTIYF.

This chain uses TRBV11-3 with TRBJ2-7, with TRBD1 identical over 7 bases. Germline loops: CDR1 SGHNT, CDR2 YENEEA. CDR3 length equals 14 residues. Trimming cost V 1 base and J 3 bases; bases outside gene matches: 3. The CDR3 spells CASSLAGQIYEQYF. The CDR3 nucleotides are TGTGCCAGCAGCTTAGCGGGACAGATCTACGAGCAGTACTTC.

The V and J genes are TRBV12-3 or TRBV12-4 and TRBJ1-1, with D unclear. The CDR3 extends over 11 amino acids. With 6 bases removed from V and 4 bases from J, the gap between germline ends came to 6 bases. CDR3 amino acids: CASRRATEAFF. The CDR3 DNA reads as TGTGCCAGCAGACGGGCCACTGAAGCTTTCTTT.

V is TRBV19 and J is TRBJ1-1; TRBD1 is a possible D gene (6 bases). Trimming cost V 0 bases and J 0 bases, with 14 bases left between them. The V gene's germline CDR1 is LNHDA and CDR2 SQIVND (reference sequence). The CDR3 covers 17 residues. This chain's CDR3 is CASSIDLGGRMNTEAFF. The CDR3 region has the DNA TGTGCCAGTAGTATAGATCTAGGGGGAAGAATGAACACTGAAGCTTTCTTT.

This rearrangement joins TRBV5-1 to TRBJ1-5; D gene uncertain. Germline-derived CDR1 and CDR2 are SGHRS and YFSETQ. The CDR3 is made up of 14 amino acids. Trimming pared 4 bases from V and 3 bases from J, leaving 11 bases between. DNA of the CDR3: TGCGCCAGCAGCGTTGGAGGAAACAATCAGCCCCAGCATTTT. This gives the protein CASSVGGNNQPQHF. The variable domain in full, completed from reference TRBV5-1 and TRBJ1-5, reads KAGVTQTPRYLIKTRGQQVTLSCSPISGHRSVSWYQQTPGQGLQFLFEYFSETQRNKGNFPGRFSGRQFSNSRSEMNVSTLELGDSALYLCASSVGGNNQPQHFGDGTRLSIL.

The rearrangement links TRBV19 to TRBJ1-1; no definite D call. Germline CDR1 reads LNHDA; CDR2 reads SQIVND (reference sequence). CDR3 size: 15 residues. The germline V and J ends were trimmed by 3 bases and 10 bases, with 21 bases remaining between them. The CDR3 is CASSIGGRSEEAAFF. The CDR3 DNA reads as TGTGCCAGTAGTATTGGTGGCAGATCGGAAGAGGCAGCTTTCTTT.

This rearrangement joins TRBV24-1 to TRBJ1-1; no clear D gene. V lost 5 bases to trimming and J lost 4 bases, with 10 bases between them. Germline loops: CDR1 KGHDR, CDR2 SFDVKD. This CDR3 contains 13 residues. CDR3 region: CATSGQLPTEAFF. CDR3 coding DNA: TGTGCCACCAGTGGGCAACTACCCACTGAAGCTTTCTTT.

This clone was detected a few times. The gene calls are TRBV6-5 and TRBJ2-7, with D tentatively TRBD1 or TRBD2 (6 bases each). Germline V gene lookup returns CDR1 MNHEY and CDR2 SVGAGI. The CDR3 totals 13 residues. V lost 6 bases and J lost 2, with 11 bases in between. This chain's CDR3 is CASSRGLTYEQYF. The CDR3 bases are TGTGCCAGCAGCAGGGGACTTACCTACGAGCAGTACTTC.

The table lists this clone with a count of one. V and J are TRBV3-1 (or the pseudogene TRBV3-2) and TRBJ2-7; TRBD1 might be the D (6 bases). Germline CDR1 is LGHDT and CDR2 is YNNKEL (reference sequence). Trimming took 5 bases from V and 2 from J, leaving 13 bases between them. The CDR3 is 14 residues long. CDR3: CASSEQGSTYEQYF. Here the CDR3 DNA reads TGTGCCAGCAGCGAACAGGGATCCACCTACGAGCAGTACTTC.

The chain is built from TRBV4-3 and TRBJ2-1; maybe TRBD1 (5 bases). V was pared by 1 base and J by 10 bases, with 23 bases between. Germline CDR1 reads LGHNA; CDR2 reads YSLEER. This CDR3 has 17 amino acids. The CDR3, as DNA: TGCGCCAGCAGCCAAGTATCGGACAATCCCTCCATTTCGGAGCAGTTCTTC. Encoded protein: CASSQVSDNPSISEQFF.

The V call is TRBV5-1, the J call TRBJ1-4, with 10 bases aligning to TRBD1. With 5 bases clipped from V and 8 bases from J, the junction kept 6 bases outside the gene matches. The CDR3 is 14 residues long. Germline assignment: CDR1 SGHRS and CDR2 YFSETQ. Here the CDR3 DNA reads TGCGCCAGCAGGAGCGACAGGGGGCGGGAAAAACTGTTTTTT. Protein: CASRSDRGREKLFF. The full variable domain, with the rest looked up from reference TRBV5-1 and TRBJ1-4, is KAGVTQTPRYLIKTRGQQVTLSCSPISGHRSVSWYQQTPGQGLQFLFEYFSETQRNKGNFPGRFSGRQFSNSRSEMNVSTLELGDSALYLCASRSDRGREKLFFGSGTQLSVL.

The J gene is TRBJ1-1, the V gene TRBV18; TRBD1 aligns across 9 bases. This CDR3 region has 13 residues. Germline values: CDR1 KGHSH, CDR2 LQKENI. V shed 8 bases, J shed 0 bases, and the junction held 1 base outside the gene matches. The CDR3 sequence: CASGQGMNTEAFF. The CDR3 DNA reads as TGTGCCAGCGGACAGGGGATGAACACTGAAGCTTTCTTT.

The chain employs TRBV29-1 and TRBJ2-1; D unresolved. The CDR3 length is 14 residues. Germline V gives CDR1 SQVTM, CDR2 ANQGSEA. The V end lost 8 bases, the J end lost 2 bases, and 16 bases lay between the germline ends. CDR3 region: CSHMSSGPYNEQFF. The CDR3 DNA is TGCAGCCACATGTCCTCCGGTCCCTACAATGAGCAGTTCTTC.

The rearrangement uses TRBV5-1 and TRBJ1-4, with D uncertain. In germline, CDR1 is SGHRS, CDR2 YFSETQ. V lost 4 bases to trimming and J lost 8 bases, with 12 bases between them. This CDR3 is 13 amino acids long. The CDR3 DNA reads TGCGCCAGCAGCCCGTGGGCGGGCGAAAAACTGTTTTTT. As protein: CASSPWAGEKLFF. The whole variable domain, filled in from reference TRBV5-1 and TRBJ1-4, reads KAGVTQTPRYLIKTRGQQVTLSCSPISGHRSVSWYQQTPGQGLQFLFEYFSETQRNKGNFPGRFSGRQFSNSRSEMNVSTLELGDSALYLCASSPWAGEKLFFGSGTQLSVL.

The CDR3: CASSPRREGGVDEKLFF. The DNA of the CDR3 is TGTGCCAGCAGCCCGCGGAGGGAAGGGGGTGTGGACGAAAAACTGTTTTTT. The chain links TRBV7-9 to TRBJ1-4, with D possibly being TRBD1 (6 bases). V lost 5 bases, J lost 8 bases, and 24 bases lay in between. Germline V CDR1 and CDR2: SEHNR, FQNEAQ (reference sequence). The CDR3 totals 17 residues.

This rearrangement joins TRBV6-2 or TRBV6-3 to TRBJ2-3, with 7 positions matching TRBD2. CDR3 size: 14 residues. Germline-derived CDR1 and CDR2 are MNHEY and SVGEGT. Losses at the gene ends were 5 bases for V and 3 bases for J; bases not matched to a gene: 5. The CDR3 sequence is CASSAWGGTDTQYF. DNA for the CDR3: TGTGCCAGCAGTGCCTGGGGGGGAACAGATACGCAGTATTTT.

The chain links TRBV3-1 (or the pseudogene TRBV3-2) to TRBJ1-5, with no clear D. There are 17 residues in the CDR3. Germline CDR1 is LGHDT and CDR2 is YNNKEL (reference sequence). Trimming stripped 3 bases from V and 0 bases from J, with 15 bases between. CDR3 nucleotide sequence: TGTGCCAGCAGCCAGCCAGCAGACGAGATTAGCAATCAGCCCCAGCATTTT. Its protein is CASSQPADEISNQPQHF.

V and J are TRBV4-3 and TRBJ2-7; 11 nucleotides line up with TRBD1. Germline V gives CDR1 LGHNA, CDR2 YSLEER. Trimming at V came to 0 bases and at J to 6 bases, leaving 10 bases not matched to a gene. This CDR3 spans 17 amino acids. The CDR3 spells CASSQDPQGQGAGEQYF. The DNA for the CDR3 is TGCGCCAGCAGCCAAGACCCCCAAGGACAGGGGGCTGGCGAGCAGTACTTC.

The V gene is TRBV5-1, the J gene TRBJ1-1; D not certain. V dropped 4 bases and J dropped 1 base, with 8 bases sitting between them. Looked up from germline, CDR1 is SGHRS and CDR2 is YFSETQ. This CDR3 comprises 13 residues. The DNA of the CDR3 is TGCGCCAGCAGCCTAACGGGGAACACTGAAGCTTTCTTT. Protein: CASSLTGNTEAFF.

This chain links TRBV6-5 with TRBJ2-7; D is tentatively TRBD1 or TRBD2 (5 bases each). Germline V CDR1 and CDR2: MNHEY, SVGAGI. This CDR3 region has 16 residues. Trimming pared 2 bases from V and 1 base from J, leaving 15 bases between. CDR3: CASSYGEGWGSYEQYF. The CDR3 DNA is TGTGCCAGCAGTTACGGCGAGGGGTGGGGTTCCTACGAGCAGTACTTC.

The rearrangement links TRBV7-2 to TRBJ1-1; D uncertain. Looked up from germline, CDR1 is SGHTA and CDR2 is FQGNSA. V lost 5 bases, J lost 1 base, and 11 bases lay in between. This CDR3 spans 14 amino acids. DNA for the CDR3: TGTGCCAGCAGCCCATCAGCAGGGAACACTGAAGCTTTCTTT. It is translated as CASSPSAGNTEAFF.

The chain has TRBV27 and TRBJ2-7; 10 nucleotides agree with TRBD1. The CDR3 has 16 residues. V shed 5 bases and J 1 base; nucleotides not matched to a gene: 8. Germline CDR1 is MNHEY and CDR2 is SMNVEV (reference sequence). This CDR3 is CASSRKLDRGSYEQYF. Written as DNA, the CDR3 is TGTGCCAGCAGTCGGAAGTTGGACAGGGGGTCCTACGAGCAGTACTTC.

The V and J genes are TRBV5-1 and TRBJ2-5; maybe TRBD2 (7 bases). CDR3 size: 16 residues. Germline loops: CDR1 SGHRS, CDR2 YFSETQ. V dropped 0 bases and J dropped 2 bases, with 14 bases sitting between them. The CDR3 coding sequence is TGCGCCAGCAGCTTGGTAGGGGGGGACGAACAAGAGACCCAGTACTTC. This encodes CASSLVGGDEQETQYF.

The chain combines TRBV5-1 with TRBJ2-5; 7 bases are a match to TRBD1. Germline values: CDR1 SGHRS, CDR2 YFSETQ. The J segment lost 2 bases and the V segment lost 5 bases, leaving 6 bases of the junction unmatched. CDR3 size: 14 residues. CDR3 protein: CASSWGQLQETQYF. The CDR3 DNA sequence: TGCGCCAGCAGTTGGGGACAGCTTCAAGAGACCCAGTACTTC.

V and J are TRBV27 and TRBJ1-2; D remains ambiguous. Trimming left V 5 bases short and J 0 bases short, with 10 bases between. The germline V gene encodes CDR1 MNHEY and CDR2 SMNVEV (reference sequence). There are 14 residues in the CDR3. This chain's CDR3 is CASSPRLANYGYTF. The CDR3 nucleotides read TGTGCCAGCAGTCCCCGATTAGCTAACTATGGCTACACCTTC.

This clone was picked up one time. J is TRBJ2-3 and V is TRBV11-2; D unresolved. Germline CDR1 SGHAT, CDR2 FQNNGV. V dropped 1 base and J dropped 1 base, with 12 bases sitting between them. The CDR3 length is 16 residues. CDR3 DNA sequence: TGTGCCAGCAGCTTAGTATCAGGAAGGGGCACAGATACGCAGTATTTT. It specifies CASSLVSGRGTDTQYF.

The rearrangement joins TRBV7-8 to TRBJ2-7; D is unresolved. V was pared by 1 base and J by 6 bases, with 10 bases between. The CDR3 totals 13 residues. Germline V gene lookup returns CDR1 SGHVS and CDR2 FQNEAQ. The CDR3 coding sequence is TGTGCCAGCAGCTTAGGGTCTGGTGGCGAGCAGTACTTC. It codes for CASSLGSGGEQYF.

The V call is TRBV7-2, the J call TRBJ1-2; 10 bases fit TRBD1. V shed 6 bases, J shed 2 bases, and the junction held 12 bases outside the gene matches. The germline gives CDR1 SGHTA, CDR2 FQGNSA. This CDR3 has 17 residues. This CDR3 reads CASSNNRPGQGNYGYTF. The CDR3 DNA reads TGTGCCAGCAGTAACAACCGTCCGGGACAGGGGAACTATGGCTACACCTTC.